This T cell receptor beta chain originates from a study of cytomegalovirus exposure and HLA in healthy donors. Overall study findings and caveats: Reports credit the classifier with highly specific, highly sensitive diagnosis of cytomegalovirus status. The records held CMV serostatus as the only immune exposure information. Some V segments, including TRBV6-2 and TRBV6-3, were excluded as indistinguishable.

Worth noting for this clone: Its antigen is unidentified.

This PCR relied on a set of 60 Vbeta primers and 13 Jbeta primers. Sequencing used immunoSEQ multiplex PCR; TCRdb keeps in-frame clones, though not all of them. The repertoire holds about 120,000 clones, with roughly 80% as singletons. Germline CDR1 and CDR2: SGHTS and YDEGEE. Trimming removed 1 base from V and 3 bases from J, with 5 bases in between. CDR3 length: 12 residues. The chain joins TRBV5-8 to TRBJ2-7; possible D gene TRBD1, 5 bases. This clonotype was sampled from a young man in good health and CMV-seropositive. Input material: PBMCs. CDR3 amino acids: CASSLRGYEQYF. The CDR3 region has the DNA TGTGCCAGCAGCTTGAGGGGCTACGAGCAGTACTTC.